A few counts support the clone carrying this TCR beta chain. No antigen is known for it. TCRdb reanalysed the reads using MiXCR and keeps one entry per CDR3 protein. The table lists approximately 500,000 distinct CDR3 sequences, approximately 15% of them singletons. This sample was taken from a study of T cell repertoires in cytomegalovirus infection. About the research overall: Evidence of both CMV infection and a matching HLA type came from public TCR beta signatures. Whole-study findings and limits: Of the TCR beta families, the public ones yielded a cumulative frequency that identified carriers of CMV plus the relevant HLA. The ex vivo response was dominated by HLA-C-restricted CMV-specific TCR beta clonotypes.

This CDR3 region has 15 residues. Germline V gives CDR1 MGHDK, CDR2 SYGVNS. V trimming: 3 bases; J trimming: 2 bases; junction bases outside the gene matches: 5. This sequence joins TRBV25-1 and TRBJ2-7; 9 nucleotides line up with TRBD2. The sequenced sample was CD8+ T cells from PBMCs. This sequence was found in a human donor in good health (CMV status not recorded). Some clones in this sample may be carry-over from other donors' samples. For the CDR3, the DNA is TGTGCCAGCAGTGAGACCGGGACTAGCCCCTACGAGCAGTACTTC. Translation: CASSETGTSPYEQYF.